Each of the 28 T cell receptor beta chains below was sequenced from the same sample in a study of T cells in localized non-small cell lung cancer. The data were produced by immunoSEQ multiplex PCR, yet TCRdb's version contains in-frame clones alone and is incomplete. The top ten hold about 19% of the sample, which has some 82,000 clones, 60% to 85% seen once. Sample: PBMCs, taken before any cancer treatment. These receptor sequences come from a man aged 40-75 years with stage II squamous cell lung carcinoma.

The DNA of the CDR3 is TGTGCCAGCTCAGAATTACCCCCGGGGCGAACTAATGAAAAACTGTTTTTT. Protein product: CASSELPPGRTNEKLFF. V is TRBV18 and J is TRBJ1-4; tentative D call: TRBD1 (5 bases). V gave up 5 bases and J gave up 1 base, with 17 bases separating them. This CDR3 has 17 residues. Germline values: CDR1 KGHSH, CDR2 LQKENI.

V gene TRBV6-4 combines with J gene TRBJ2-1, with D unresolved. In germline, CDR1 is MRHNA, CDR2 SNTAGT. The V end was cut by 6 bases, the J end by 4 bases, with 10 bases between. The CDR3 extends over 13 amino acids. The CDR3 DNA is TGTGCCAGCAGCCAGACCAGGTACAATGAGCAGTTCTTC. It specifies CASSQTRYNEQFF.

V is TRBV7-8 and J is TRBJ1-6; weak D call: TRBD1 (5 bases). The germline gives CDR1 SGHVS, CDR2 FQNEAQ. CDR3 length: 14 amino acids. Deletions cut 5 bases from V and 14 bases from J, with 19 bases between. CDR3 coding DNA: TGTGCCAGCAGCCCGGGACGGGGAAACGGGGCCCTCCACTTT. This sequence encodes CASSPGRGNGALHF. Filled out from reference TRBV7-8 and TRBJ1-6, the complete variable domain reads GAGVSQSPRYKVAKRGQDVALRCDPISGHVSLFWYQQALGQGPEFLTYFQNEAQLDKSGLPSDRFFAERPEGSVSTLKIQRTQQEDSAVYLCASSPGRGNGALHFGNGTRLTVT.

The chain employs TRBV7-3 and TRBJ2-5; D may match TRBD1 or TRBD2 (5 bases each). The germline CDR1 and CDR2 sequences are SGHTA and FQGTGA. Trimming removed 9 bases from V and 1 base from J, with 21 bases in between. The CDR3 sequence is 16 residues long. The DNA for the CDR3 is TGTGCCAGAACATCTGGGAGACAGAGACCCCAAGAGACCCAGTACTTC. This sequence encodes CARTSGRQRPQETQYF.

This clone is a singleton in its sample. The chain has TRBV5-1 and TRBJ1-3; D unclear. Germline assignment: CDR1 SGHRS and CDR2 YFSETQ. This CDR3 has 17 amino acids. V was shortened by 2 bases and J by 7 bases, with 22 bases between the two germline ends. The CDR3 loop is CASSLNVRTVRTNTIYF. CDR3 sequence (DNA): TGCGCCAGCAGCTTAAACGTTCGGACCGTGCGGACGAACACCATATATTTT.

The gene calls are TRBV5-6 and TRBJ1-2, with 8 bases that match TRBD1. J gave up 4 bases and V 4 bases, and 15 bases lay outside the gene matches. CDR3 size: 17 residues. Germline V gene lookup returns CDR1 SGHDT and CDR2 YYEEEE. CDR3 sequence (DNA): TGTGCCAGCAGCACCATGGGGGCAGGGGGCGGTGGCTATGGCTACACCTTC. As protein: CASSTMGAGGGGYGYTF.

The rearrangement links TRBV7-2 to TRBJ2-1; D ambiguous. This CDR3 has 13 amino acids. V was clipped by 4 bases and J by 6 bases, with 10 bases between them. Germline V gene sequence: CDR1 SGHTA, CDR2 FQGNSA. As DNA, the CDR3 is TGTGCCAGCAGCTCTAATAGTATCAATGAGCAGTTCTTC. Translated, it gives CASSSNSINEQFF.

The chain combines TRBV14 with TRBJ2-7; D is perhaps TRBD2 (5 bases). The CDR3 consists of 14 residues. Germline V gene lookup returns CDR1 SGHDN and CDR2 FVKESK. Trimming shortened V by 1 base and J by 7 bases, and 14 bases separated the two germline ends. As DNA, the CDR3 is TGTGCCAGCAGCCAAGTCGGGAACAGAGTGGAGCAGTACTTC. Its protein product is CASSQVGNRVEQYF. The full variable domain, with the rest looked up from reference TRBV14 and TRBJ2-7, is EAGVTQFPSHSVIEKGQTVTLRCDPISGHDNLYWYRRVMGKEIKFLLHFVKESKQDESGMPNNRFLAERTGGTYSTLKVQPAELEDSGVYFCASSQVGNRVEQYFGPGTRLTVT.

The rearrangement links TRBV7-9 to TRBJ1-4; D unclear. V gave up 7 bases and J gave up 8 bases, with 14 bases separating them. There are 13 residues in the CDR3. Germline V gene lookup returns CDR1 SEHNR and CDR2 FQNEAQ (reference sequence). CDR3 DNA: TGTGCCAGCATCGATAAATCCGGCGAAAAACTGTTTTTT. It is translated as CASIDKSGEKLFF.

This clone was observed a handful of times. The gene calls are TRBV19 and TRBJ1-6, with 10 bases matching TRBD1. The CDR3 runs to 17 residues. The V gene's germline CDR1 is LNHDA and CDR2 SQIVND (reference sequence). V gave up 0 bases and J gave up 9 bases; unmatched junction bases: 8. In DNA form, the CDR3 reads TGTGCCAGTAGTATAGATTCTTCGGGACAGGGGTTTTCACCCCTCCACTTT. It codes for CASSIDSSGQGFSPLHF.

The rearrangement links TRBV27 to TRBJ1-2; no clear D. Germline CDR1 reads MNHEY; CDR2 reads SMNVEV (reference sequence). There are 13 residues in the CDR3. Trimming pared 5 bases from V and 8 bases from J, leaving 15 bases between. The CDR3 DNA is TGTGCCAGCAGTATAACCCTAACGGGCGGCTACACCTTC. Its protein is CASSITLTGGYTF.

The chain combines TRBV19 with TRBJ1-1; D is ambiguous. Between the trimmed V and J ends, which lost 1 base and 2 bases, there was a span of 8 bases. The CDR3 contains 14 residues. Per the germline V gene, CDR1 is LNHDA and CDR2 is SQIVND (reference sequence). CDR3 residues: CASSIVRGNTEAFF. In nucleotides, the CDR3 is TGTGCCAGTAGTATAGTGAGAGGAAACACTGAAGCTTTCTTT.

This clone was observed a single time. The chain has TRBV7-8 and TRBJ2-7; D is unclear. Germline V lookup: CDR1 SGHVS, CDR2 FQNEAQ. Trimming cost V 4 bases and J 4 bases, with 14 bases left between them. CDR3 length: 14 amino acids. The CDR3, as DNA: TGTGCCAGCAGCTCCCTTAGGATGGGATACGAGCAGTACTTC. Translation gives CASSSLRMGYEQYF.

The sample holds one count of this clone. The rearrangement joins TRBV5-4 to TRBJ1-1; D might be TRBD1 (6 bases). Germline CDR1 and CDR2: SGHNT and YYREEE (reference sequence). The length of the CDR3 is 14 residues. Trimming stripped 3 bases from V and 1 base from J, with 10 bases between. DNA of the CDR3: TGTGCCAGCAGCTCAATGACAGGGAACACTGAAGCTTTCTTT. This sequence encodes CASSSMTGNTEAFF. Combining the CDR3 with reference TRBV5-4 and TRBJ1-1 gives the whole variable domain ETGVTQSPTHLIKTRGQQVTLRCSSQSGHNTVSWYQQALGQGPQFIFQYYREEENGRGNFPPRFSGLQFPNYSSELNVNALELDDSALYLCASSSMTGNTEAFFGQGTRLTVV.

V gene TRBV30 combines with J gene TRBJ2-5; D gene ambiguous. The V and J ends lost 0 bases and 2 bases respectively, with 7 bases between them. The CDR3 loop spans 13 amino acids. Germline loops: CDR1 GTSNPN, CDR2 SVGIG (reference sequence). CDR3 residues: CAWSVRWQETQYF. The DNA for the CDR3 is TGTGCCTGGAGTGTAAGGTGGCAAGAGACCCAGTACTTC.

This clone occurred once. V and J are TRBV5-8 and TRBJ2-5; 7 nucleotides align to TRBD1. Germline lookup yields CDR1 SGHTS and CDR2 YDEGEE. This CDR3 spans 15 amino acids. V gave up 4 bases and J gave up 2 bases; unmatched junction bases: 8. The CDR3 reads CASSATGTEQETQYF. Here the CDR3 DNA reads TGTGCCAGCAGCGCAACCGGGACAGAGCAAGAGACCCAGTACTTC.

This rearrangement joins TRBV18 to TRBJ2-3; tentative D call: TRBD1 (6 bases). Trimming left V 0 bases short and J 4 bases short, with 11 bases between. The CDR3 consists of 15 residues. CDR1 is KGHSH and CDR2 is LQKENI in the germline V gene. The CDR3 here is CASSPPGHPPDTQYF. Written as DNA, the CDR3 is TGTGCCAGCTCACCACCGGGACATCCCCCAGATACGCAGTATTTT.

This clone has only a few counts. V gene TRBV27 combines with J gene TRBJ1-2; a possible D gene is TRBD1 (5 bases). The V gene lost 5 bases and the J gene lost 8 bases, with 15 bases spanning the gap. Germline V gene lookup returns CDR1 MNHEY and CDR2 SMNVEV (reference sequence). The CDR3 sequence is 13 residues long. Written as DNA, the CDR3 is TGTGCCAGCAGTAGCAGGGTTAGGCGCGGCTACACCTTC. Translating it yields CASSSRVRRGYTF.

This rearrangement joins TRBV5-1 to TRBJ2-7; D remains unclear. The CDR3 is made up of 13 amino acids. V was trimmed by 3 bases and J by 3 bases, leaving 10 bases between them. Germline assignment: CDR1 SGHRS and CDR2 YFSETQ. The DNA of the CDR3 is TGCGCCAGCAGCTCCGCCGACTTCTACGAGCAGTACTTC. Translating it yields CASSSADFYEQYF.

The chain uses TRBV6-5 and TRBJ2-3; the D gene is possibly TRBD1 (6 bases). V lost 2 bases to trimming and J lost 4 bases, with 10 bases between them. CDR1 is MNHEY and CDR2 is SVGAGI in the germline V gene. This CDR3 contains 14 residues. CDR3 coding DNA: TGTGCCAGCAGTTACGGTTCAGGGGCAGATACGCAGTATTTT. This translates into CASSYGSGADTQYF.

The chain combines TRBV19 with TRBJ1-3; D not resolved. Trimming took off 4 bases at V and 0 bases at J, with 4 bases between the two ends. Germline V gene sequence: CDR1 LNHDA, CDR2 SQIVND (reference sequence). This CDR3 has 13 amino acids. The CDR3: CASSRYSGNTIYF. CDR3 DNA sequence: TGTGCCAGTAGTAGATACTCTGGAAACACCATATATTTT.

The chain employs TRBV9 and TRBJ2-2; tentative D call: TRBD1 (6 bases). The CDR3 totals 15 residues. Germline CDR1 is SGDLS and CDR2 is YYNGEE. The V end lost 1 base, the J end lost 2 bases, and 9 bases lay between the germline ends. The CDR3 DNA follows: TGTGCCAGCAGCGTATTACAGGGTAACACCGGGGAGCTGTTTTTT. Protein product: CASSVLQGNTGELFF. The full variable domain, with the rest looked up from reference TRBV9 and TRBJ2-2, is DSGVTQTPKHLITATGQRVTLRCSPRSGDLSVYWYQQSLDQGLQFLIQYYNGEERAKGNILERFSAQQFPDLHSELNLSSLELGDSALYFCASSVLQGNTGELFFGEGSRLTVL.

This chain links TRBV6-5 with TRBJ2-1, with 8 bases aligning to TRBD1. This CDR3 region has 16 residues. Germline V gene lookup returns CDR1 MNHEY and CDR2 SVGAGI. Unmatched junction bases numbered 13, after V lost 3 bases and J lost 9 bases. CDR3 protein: CASSYAGGAGYGEQFF. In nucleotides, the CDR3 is TGTGCCAGCAGTTATGCAGGGGGCGCAGGTTACGGTGAGCAGTTCTTC.

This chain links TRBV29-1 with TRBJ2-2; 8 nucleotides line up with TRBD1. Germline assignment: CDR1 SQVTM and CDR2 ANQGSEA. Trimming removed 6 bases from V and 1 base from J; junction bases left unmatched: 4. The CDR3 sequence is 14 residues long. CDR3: CSVRDRLNTGELFF. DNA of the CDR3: TGCAGCGTGAGGGACAGGTTGAACACCGGGGAGCTGTTTTTT.

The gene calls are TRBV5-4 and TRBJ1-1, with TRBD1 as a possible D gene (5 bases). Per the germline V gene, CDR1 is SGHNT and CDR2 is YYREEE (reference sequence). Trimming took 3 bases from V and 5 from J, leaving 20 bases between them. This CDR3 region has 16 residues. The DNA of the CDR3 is TGTGCCAGCAGCTCCCCCGCTGGGGCTCAGGGAACTGAAGCTTTCTTT. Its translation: CASSSPAGAQGTEAFF.

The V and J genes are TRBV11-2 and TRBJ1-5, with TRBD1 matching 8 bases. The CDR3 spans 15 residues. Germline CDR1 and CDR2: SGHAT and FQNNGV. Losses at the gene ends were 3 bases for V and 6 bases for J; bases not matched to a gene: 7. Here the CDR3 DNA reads TGTGCCAGCAGCTTCGACAGGGGTGTAGGTCAGCCCCAGCATTTT. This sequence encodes CASSFDRGVGQPQHF.

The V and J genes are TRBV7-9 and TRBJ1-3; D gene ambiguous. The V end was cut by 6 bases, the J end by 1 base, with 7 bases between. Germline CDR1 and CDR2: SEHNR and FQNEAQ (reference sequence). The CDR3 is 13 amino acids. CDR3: CASSRESGNTIYF. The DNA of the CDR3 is TGTGCCAGCAGTAGGGAATCTGGAAACACCATATATTTT.

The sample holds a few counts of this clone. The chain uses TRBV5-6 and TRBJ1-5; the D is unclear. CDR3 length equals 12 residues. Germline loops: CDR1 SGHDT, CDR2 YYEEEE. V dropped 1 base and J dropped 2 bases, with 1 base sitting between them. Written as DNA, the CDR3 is TGTGCCAGCAGCTTGCGCAATCAGCCCCAGCATTTT. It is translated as CASSLRNQPQHF.